The sequence of this T cell receptor beta chain was determined in a study of control samples from healthy donors and cancer patients. V lost 7 bases, J lost 1 base, and 7 bases lay in between. CDR1 and CDR2 from the germline V gene are LGHNA and YNFKEQ. CDR3 length: 13 residues. Here immunoSEQ multiplex PCR was the method, and the copy in TCRdb shows in-frame clones only, minus some. This sample has some 150,000 clones, with approximately 94% found just once. This sequence joins TRBV4-2 and TRBJ2-2; D may be TRBD2 (6 bases). The TCR sequence derives from a man in his 60s with colorectal cancer. The sample comprised PBMCs. The CDR3 spells CASIGGNTGELFF. The CDR3 DNA sequence: TGTGCCAGCATCGGGGGGAACACCGGGGAGCTGTTTTTT.